The entry below gives a single T cell receptor beta chain sequence along with its context. Its antigen is currently not known. No base qualities exist here, and no much larger clone lies one base off it. To prepare the library, the immunoSEQ multiplex PCR assay was applied. The multiplex PCR relied on a mix of 60 forward primers for TCR Vbeta segments and 13 reverse primers for TCR Jbeta segments. Amplification of the CDR3 region of rearranged TCR beta genes was performed with a multiplex PCR assay on genomic DNA. The Illumina HiSeq System was used to sequence the amplified TCR beta libraries as 87-base-pair reads. From the authors' description of their analysis: A later analysis tallied approximately 87 million unique TCR beta chains across the 650 to 750 repertoires, and around 12 million of those chains were shared by two or more donors. A nearest-neighbor algorithm error-corrected the raw reads and collapsed the reads into unique sequences, merging closely related sequences to remove PCR and sequencing errors. To assign V, D and J gene segments, CDR3 sequences were aligned to IMGT reference sequences. Each retained sequence needed at least a six-nucleotide match to both a V gene segment and a J gene segment. Rearrangements were called productive when the CDR3 lacked stop codons and stayed in frame with V and J; all others were non-productive. Following IMGT convention, CDR3 was defined as the stretch from the second conserved V-encoded cysteine up to the conserved J-encoded phenylalanine. Sequences without an unambiguous match to a single V gene segment were excluded from the earlier analysis of several hundred of the donors. In an earlier analysis of 587 of the donors, a V segment was called functional when productive rearrangements were above 56.7%, and segregating when the standard deviation between donors exceeded 5%. To diagnose cytomegalovirus status from the catalog of TCR beta chain sequences, a statistical classification framework was built. In a later analysis, TCR nucleotide sequences were compared against IMGT/GENE-DB human TR gene sequences so that V and J genes could be assigned. A later analysis assigned CDR3 sequences and most-parsimonious VDJ recombination scenarios with the TCRdist pipeline. In a later analysis, every TCR beta chain was defined by the combination of its CDR3 amino acid sequence and its V-gene family, and reads without a unique V-gene family were dropped. In a later analysis, fewer than 650 highly shared, low-generation-probability nucleotide sequences were removed to address suspected cross-contamination and a sequencing artifact. In a later analysis, a clonal expansion index for each public chain was calculated from normalized within-repertoire ranks of inferred template counts. In a later analysis, generation probabilities were computed using a VDJ recombination model fitted to out-of-frame rearrangements, and the results were checked against IGoR. In a later analysis, hypergeometric tests were used to score TCR-TCR, TCR-HLA and TCR-CMV co-occurrence, with a repertoire-size bias correction applied to TCR pairs. To estimate false discovery rates, a later analysis permuted the HLA or CMV assignments 20 times. In a later analysis, co-occurring TCRs were grouped using DBSCAN, with TCRdist sequence similarity added in when clustering inside HLA-allele-positive subsets. For co-occurrence clustering, repertoires with fewer than 30,000 or more than 120,000 public chains were excluded, along with several repertoires with anomalous nucleotide sharing. TCRdb re-hosts the immuneACCESS table, in-frame sequences only. Its copies lack some clones; in the studies checked, an unresolved V gene accounts for under half of them, and the cause for the rest is not known. V and J calls and clone size are those listed in that table; D and trimming were worked out from the DNA. The sample has 40,000 to 55,000 clones on record, about two thirds of them singletons. The biggest ten clones account for about 12% of the sample.

Measured from the cysteine to the phenylalanine, the CDR3 is 15 residues long. Just the 45-base CDR3 DNA is kept, in frame starting at base 1. From a lookup of the germline V gene, CDR1 and CDR2 are SGHTA and FQGNSA. Trimming leaves V shorter by 3 bases and J shorter by 0 bases, with the junction holding 2 bases beyond the gene matches. In total, more than 500 healthy bone marrow donors made up the cohort. At the time of sampling, all cohort members were nominally healthy, though unrecorded immune exposures were likely present. The donor was CMV seropositive and belonged to the group of 250 to 300 seropositive cohort members. A peripheral blood sample was provided by each donor, and peripheral blood mononuclear cells were used for TCR beta sequencing. The Qiagen DNeasy Blood Extraction Kit was used to extract genomic DNA from the blood cell samples. The data stem from a study of cytomegalovirus exposure and HLA in healthy donors (dated by TCRdb to about 2017). Regarding the research as a whole: In an earlier analysis of 587 of the donors, 250 to 350 Gb of sequence data and 90 million to 120 million unique TCR beta sequences from 180 million or so T cells were reported. Genome-wide SNP genotypes for about 65% of the 666 donors were used in a later genetic analysis, which treated that subset as a discovery cohort. The study was designed to test whether signatures of past pathogen exposure could be identified by cataloging public T cell receptors. Donor age, sex, ethnicity and CMV serostatus were compiled alongside the repertoire data. All discovery cohort repertoires had been generated using a single sequencing platform. Both class I and class II loci were covered by HLA typing, at four-digit resolution. Using immunosequencing, the study profiled T cell repertoires from approximately 700 subjects and related those repertoires to cytomegalovirus serostatus. Across some 400 genotyped donors of the cohort, an average of approximately 200,000 unique TCR beta nucleotide sequences per donor were sequenced, and roughly 20% of those sequences were non-productive. Besides the first cohort of roughly 700 subjects, a separate validation cohort made up of roughly 120 different subjects was used. Typing coverage differed by locus: A, B, C, DRB1 and DQB1 were typed in about 620-630 donors, DQA1 in 522, DPA1 in some 610, and DPB1 in around 490. High-throughput TCR immunosequencing, statistical association of individual TCRs with disease status, and machine learning were combined to predict cytomegalovirus infection status. Of the 350 to 400 genotyped donors, about 80% fell in the genetic ancestry cluster associated with self-reported Caucasian donors. A later analysis re-examined previously published TCR beta repertoires from more than 550 donors and added high-resolution HLA genotyping to investigate patterns of TCR occurrence. In an earlier analysis of 500 to 650 of the donors, high-throughput TCR beta sequencing was used to judge whether each TCR beta V gene segment behaved as functional or pseudogenic. An early release that covered more than 550 HLA-typed donors contained approximately 300 gigabases of sequencing data and around 85 million unique TCR sequences. Five DR-DQ haplotypes were handled as single units for association and clustering, since linkage in the cohort was strong. Rather than drawing on any new phenotypic data, the later analysis identified candidate immune exposures from TCR beta sequences and the way those sequences occurred across donors. The study at large found these results: Correlated functional status among segregating V segments might reflect linkage disequilibrium, but an unknown experimental factor could not be ruled out. In a later analysis, several top co-occurrence clusters were reported to appear linked to parvovirus B19, influenza, CMV and Epstein-Barr virus. A total of 150 to 200 TCR beta chains were listed by the study as associated with cytomegalovirus. Three of the identified cytomegalovirus-associated TCR beta chains were confirmed in vitro to be specific for cytomegalovirus antigens. A later analysis associated around 16,000 TCR beta sequences with specific HLA alleles at a false discovery rate of 0.05. The classifier was reported to diagnose cytomegalovirus status with high specificity and sensitivity in both the original cohort and the validation cohort. Because counts were too low, about 15 rarely observed V segments, including chromosome 9 orphons, were left out of the earlier analysis of a few hundred of the donors. A group of highly shared sequence variants was considered likely to be a technical artifact of the sequencing pipeline. Because HLA typing was missing for some donors at each locus, association tests included only the typed subset. According to a later analysis, most CMV-associated TCR beta chains appeared to be HLA-restricted, and the HLA associations seemed to be driven largely by CMV exposure. While some public TCRs were present in many individuals, most TCR sequences turned up only very rarely across donors. Assigning TCR associations to individual alleles was difficult when HLA alleles, especially DR and DQ, strongly co-occurred. The only immune exposure information available for the cohort was CMV serostatus. Broadly in line with IMGT annotations, most TCR beta V segments showed up in productive rearrangements about 90% or about 30% of the time in an earlier analysis of 450 to 750 of the donors. Only TCR beta chains were sequenced in this cohort, and the absence of alpha or paired-chain data limited detectable features. In a later analysis, HLA-associated TCR beta chains showed more clonal expansion and lower generation probabilities than non-associated chains that were equally common. Some IMGT-functional V segments, including TRBV6-2 and TRBV6-3, could not be told apart with the 87-base-pair reads, so those segments were excluded. In a later genetic analysis, a missense DCLRE1C variant was associated with V-gene and J-gene trimming of TCR beta chains, and the association was replicated in an independent cohort. A further reported finding was that TCR beta sequences accurately predicted the HLA-A and HLA-B alleles for most subjects in the first cohort. Sequencing depth was assumed to be roughly uniform across donors in the presence/absence analyses, though that assumption may not hold. A later analysis found that TCR association rates varied across HLA loci, with DRB1 alleles showing the most associated TCRs and HLA-C alleles the fewest. In a later genetic analysis, fewer N-insertions in productive TCRs were reported among donors in an Asian-associated ancestry cluster than the roughly 700-donor mean. According to the authors, the approach could potentially be generalized to other disease states and immunological phenotypes.

The clonotype comes from a man between 60 and 75 years old in good health and CMV-seropositive. Input material: PBMCs. This receptor chain uses TRBV7-2 and TRBJ2-1, and 7 junctional nucleotides match TRBD2. The sequence in DNA is TGTGCCAGCAGCTTGCGGGGGAGCTCCTACAATGAGCAGTTCTTC. The encoded protein is CASSLRGSSYNEQFF.